The rows below give T cell receptor beta chains drawn from one sample of a study of human T cells and chemical hapten exposure. From the RACE reads, TCRdb called clonotypes with MiXCR, one entry per CDR3 protein. The data show under 200,000 distinct CDR3 sequences, roughly 26% seen once. The sequencing here drew on whole blood, taken in connection with sensitization to the hapten diphenylcyclopropenone (DPC). The receptor set was obtained from a woman aged 18 to 35 with alopecia areata. Some clones in this sample may be carry-over from other donors' samples. Each CDR3 is given with its conserved first and last residue. A D gene is named only where the DNA matches it firmly. Clone size appears in some rows only: once, few, many, or a class for an expanded clone.

>.|TRBJ2-7|TRBV27|few
CARDYEQYF
TGTGCCAGAGACTACGAGCAGTACTTC
>TRBD1|TRBJ1-2|TRBV27|few
CASSSNTGVYGYTF
TGTGCCAGCAGTTCAAATACAGGGGTCTATGGCTACACCTTC
>.|TRBJ2-5|TRBV29-1|.
CSVDGPPETQYF
TGCAGCGTTGACGGTCCTCCGGAGACCCAGTACTTC
>.|TRBJ2-3|TRBV6-6|few
CASTQEVGGQYF
TGTGCCAGCACCCAGGAGGTAGGGGGGCAGTATTTT
>TRBD1|TRBJ2-5|TRBV5-1|.
CASSLGQGMETQYF
TGCGCCAGCAGCTTGGGACAGGGAATGGAGACCCAGTACTTC
>TRBD2|TRBJ2-7|TRBV6-2/TRBV6-3|few
CASSPGGLQYF
TGTGCCAGCAGTCCGGGGGGACTTCAGTACTTC
>TRBD2|TRBJ2-7|TRBV3-1|.
CASSPAAGAGYEQYF
TGTGCCAGCAGCCCAGCAGCGGGAGCGGGGTACGAGCAGTACTTC
>.|TRBJ2-4|TRBV20-1|.
CSARAPPLGDIQYF
TGCAGTGCTAGAGCTCCCCCCCTGGGGGACATTCAGTACTTC
>.|TRBJ1-1|TRBV24-1|few
CATSDPPPRGDTEAFF
TGTGCCACCAGTGACCCGCCTCCCAGGGGCGACACTGAAGCTTTCTTT
>.|TRBJ1-2|TRBV18|few
CASSPLSIRTGNYGYTF
TGTGCCAGCTCACCCCTCTCAATCAGGACCGGGAACTATGGCTACACCTTC
>.|TRBJ2-2|TRBV5-1|.
CASSKDKNTGELFF
TGCGCCAGCAGCAAGGACAAGAACACCGGGGAGCTGTTTTTT
>TRBD2|TRBJ2-2|TRBV7-3|many
CASSRTSAQGELFF
TGTGCCAGCAGCCGGACTAGCGCCCAGGGGGAGCTGTTTTTT
>TRBD2|TRBJ2-5|TRBV4-1|few
CASSPTTAGEGQETQYF
TGCGCCAGCAGCCCCACGACGGCGGGAGAGGGGCAAGAGACCCAGTACTTC
>.|TRBJ1-2|TRBV24-1|few
CATSDPYYGYTF
TGTGCCACCAGTGACCCCTACTATGGCTACACCTTC
>.|TRBJ1-5|TRBV6-5|.
CASSTTGLSNQPQHF
TGTGCCAGCAGTACAACAGGGCTCAGCAATCAGCCCCAGCATTTT
>TRBD2|TRBJ2-1|TRBV20-1|.
CSASTSGDYNEQFF
TGCAGTGCTAGCACTAGCGGGGACTACAATGAGCAGTTCTTC